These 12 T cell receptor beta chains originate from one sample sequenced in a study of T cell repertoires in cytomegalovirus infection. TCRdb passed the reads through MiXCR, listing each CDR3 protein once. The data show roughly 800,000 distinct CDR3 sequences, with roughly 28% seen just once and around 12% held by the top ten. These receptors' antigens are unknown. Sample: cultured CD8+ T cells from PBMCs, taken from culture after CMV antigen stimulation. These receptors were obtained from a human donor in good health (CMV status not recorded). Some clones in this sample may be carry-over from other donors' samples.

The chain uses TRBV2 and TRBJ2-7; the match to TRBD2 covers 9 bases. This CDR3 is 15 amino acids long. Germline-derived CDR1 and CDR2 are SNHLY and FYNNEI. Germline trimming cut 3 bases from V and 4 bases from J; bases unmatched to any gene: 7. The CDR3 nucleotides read TGTGCCAGCAGTGAGGGTAGCGGGGGCTCTTACGAGCAGTACTTC. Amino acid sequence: CASSEGSGGSYEQYF.

CDR3 residues: CASTYGGPDGYTF. CDR3 DNA: TGTGCCAGCACCTATGGGGGGCCAGATGGCTACACCTTC. The chain recombines TRBV6-5 with TRBJ1-2; TRBD1 is a possible D gene (6 bases). V was shortened by 7 bases and J by 6 bases, with 15 bases between the two germline ends. Germline V gene sequence: CDR1 MNHEY, CDR2 SVGAGI. The CDR3 totals 13 residues.

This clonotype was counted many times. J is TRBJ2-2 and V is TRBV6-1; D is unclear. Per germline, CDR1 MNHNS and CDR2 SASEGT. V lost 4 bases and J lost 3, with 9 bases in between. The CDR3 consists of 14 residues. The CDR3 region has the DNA TGTGCCAGCAGTGCCCCTTCTGACACCGGGGAGCTGTTTTTT. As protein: CASSAPSDTGELFF.

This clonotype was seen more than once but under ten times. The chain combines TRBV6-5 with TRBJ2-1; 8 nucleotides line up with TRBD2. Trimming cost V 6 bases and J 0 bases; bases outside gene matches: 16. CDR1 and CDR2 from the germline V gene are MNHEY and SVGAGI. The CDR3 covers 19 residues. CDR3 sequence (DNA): TGTGCCAGCAGACTAACTATCTCGGGGGGGGCAAGCTCCTACAATGAGCAGTTCTTC. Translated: CASRLTISGGASSYNEQFF.

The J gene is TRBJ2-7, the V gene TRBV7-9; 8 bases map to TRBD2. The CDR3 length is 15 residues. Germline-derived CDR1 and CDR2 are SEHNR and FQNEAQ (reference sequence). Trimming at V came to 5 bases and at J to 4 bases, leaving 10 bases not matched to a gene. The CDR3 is CASSLLQRESYEQYF. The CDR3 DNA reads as TGTGCCAGCAGCCTGCTTCAGCGGGAGTCATACGAGCAGTACTTC.

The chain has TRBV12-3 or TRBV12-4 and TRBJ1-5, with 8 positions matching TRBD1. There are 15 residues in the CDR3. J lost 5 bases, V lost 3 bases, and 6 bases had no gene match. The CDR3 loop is CASSFKAGGHQPQHF. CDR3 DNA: TGTGCCAGCAGTTTTAAGGCAGGGGGCCATCAGCCCCAGCATTTT.

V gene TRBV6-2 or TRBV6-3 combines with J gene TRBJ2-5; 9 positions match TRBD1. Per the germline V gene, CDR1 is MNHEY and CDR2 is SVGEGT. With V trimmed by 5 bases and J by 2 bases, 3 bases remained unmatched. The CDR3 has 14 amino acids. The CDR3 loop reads CASSTGTGQETQYF. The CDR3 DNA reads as TGTGCCAGCAGTACAGGGACAGGGCAAGAGACCCAGTACTTC.

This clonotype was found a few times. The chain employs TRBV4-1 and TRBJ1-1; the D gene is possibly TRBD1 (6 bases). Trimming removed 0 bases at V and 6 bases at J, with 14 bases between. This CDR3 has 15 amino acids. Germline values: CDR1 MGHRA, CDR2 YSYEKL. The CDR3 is CASSQDWRGGAEAFF. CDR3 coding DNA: TGCGCCAGCAGCCAAGATTGGAGGGGGGGGGCTGAAGCTTTCTTT.

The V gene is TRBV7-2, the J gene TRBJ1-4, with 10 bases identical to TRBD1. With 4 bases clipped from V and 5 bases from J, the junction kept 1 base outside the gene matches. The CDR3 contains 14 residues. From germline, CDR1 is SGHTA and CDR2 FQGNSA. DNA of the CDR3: TGTGCCAGCAGCTGGACAGGGGGAAATGAAAAACTGTTTTTT. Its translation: CASSWTGGNEKLFF. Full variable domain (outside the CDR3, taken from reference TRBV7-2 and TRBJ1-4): GAGVSQSPSNKVTEKGKDVELRCDPISGHTALYWYRQSLGQGLEFLIYFQGNSAPDKSGLPSDRFSAERTGGSVSTLTIQRTQQEDSAVYLCASSWTGGNEKLFFGSGTQLSVL.

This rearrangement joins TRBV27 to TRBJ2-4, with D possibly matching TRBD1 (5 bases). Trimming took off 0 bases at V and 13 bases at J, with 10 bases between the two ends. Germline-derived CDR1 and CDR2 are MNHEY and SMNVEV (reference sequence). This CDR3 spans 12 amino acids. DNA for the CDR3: TGTGCCAGCAGTTTATCGACGACAGAACAGTACTTC. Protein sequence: CASSLSTTEQYF.

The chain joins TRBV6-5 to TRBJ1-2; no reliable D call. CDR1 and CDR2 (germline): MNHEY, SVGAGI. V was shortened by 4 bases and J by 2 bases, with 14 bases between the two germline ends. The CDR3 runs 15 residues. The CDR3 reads CASSSFESGNYGYTF. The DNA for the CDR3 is TGTGCCAGCAGTTCGTTCGAGAGTGGCAACTATGGCTACACCTTC.

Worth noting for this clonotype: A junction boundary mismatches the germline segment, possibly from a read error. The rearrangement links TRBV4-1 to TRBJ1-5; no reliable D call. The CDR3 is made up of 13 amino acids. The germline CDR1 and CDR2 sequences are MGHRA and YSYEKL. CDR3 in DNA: TGTGCCAGCAGCCAAGTGAAAGATCAGCCCCAGCATTTT. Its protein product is CASSQVKDQPQHF.